This T cell receptor beta chain originates from a study of T cell responses to AZD1222 COVID-19 vaccine. Study-level points and caveats: Across the whole spike, CD4 TCRs peaked at regions 160-218 and 743-854.

Clones were read by immunoSEQ multiplex PCR, and TCRdb kept only the in-frame ones, dropping some. The sample includes some 150,000 clones, 90% to 95% of them seen just once. A note on this clone: Its specificity is unknown.

Trimming removed 0 bases at V and 6 bases at J, with 8 bases between. Germline CDR1 GTSNPN, CDR2 SVGIG (reference sequence). CDR3 length equals 12 residues. The TCR sequence derives from an adult who received the AZD1222 COVID-19 vaccine. Sequenced material: peripheral blood, taken 28 days after the second AZD1222 dose. The chain couples TRBV30 to TRBJ1-1, with D hard to call. The DNA of the CDR3 is TGTGCCTGGAGTGTACAAATGGCTGAAGCTTTCTTT. Amino acid sequence: CAWSVQMAEAFF. The full variable domain, with the rest looked up from reference TRBV30 and TRBJ1-1, is SQTIHQWPATLVQPVGSPLSLECTVEGTSNPNLYWYRQAAGRGLQLLFYSVGIGQISSEVPQNLSASRPQDRQFILSSKKLLLSDSGFYLCAWSVQMAEAFFGQGTRLTVV.